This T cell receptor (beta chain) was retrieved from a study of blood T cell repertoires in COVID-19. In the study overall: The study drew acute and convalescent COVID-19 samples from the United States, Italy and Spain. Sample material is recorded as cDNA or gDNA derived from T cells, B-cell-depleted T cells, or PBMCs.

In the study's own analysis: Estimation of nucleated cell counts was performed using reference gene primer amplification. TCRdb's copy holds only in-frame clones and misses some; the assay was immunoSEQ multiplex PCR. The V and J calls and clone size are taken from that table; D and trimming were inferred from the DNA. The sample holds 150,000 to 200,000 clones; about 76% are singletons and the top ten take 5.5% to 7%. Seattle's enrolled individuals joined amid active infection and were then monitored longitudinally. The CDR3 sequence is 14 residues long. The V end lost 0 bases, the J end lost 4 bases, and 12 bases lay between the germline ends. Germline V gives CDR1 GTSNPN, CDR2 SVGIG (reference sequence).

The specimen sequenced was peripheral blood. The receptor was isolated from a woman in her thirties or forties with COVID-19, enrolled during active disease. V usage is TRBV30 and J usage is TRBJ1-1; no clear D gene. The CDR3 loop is CAWSVRSGGTEAFF. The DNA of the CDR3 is TGTGCCTGGAGTGTTCGTAGCGGAGGCACTGAAGCTTTCTTT.